This is a list of T cell receptor beta chains from one sample in a study of technical replicates of blood from a few donors. Profiling relied on immunoSEQ multiplex PCR, and the TCRdb table lists in-frame clones only, not all of them. The sample shows about 69,000 clones, 80% to 90% of them seen only once. The sequencing sample was made of PBMCs. The receptors stem from a human donor in good health. Some clones in this sample may be carry-over from other donors' samples. Both conserved end residues are part of each CDR3. D genes are given only for firm matches. Clone size is stated in some rows and not others, as once, few, many or a class when expanded.

CDR3 protein: CASSWGQGFDSYTF; CDR3 DNA: TGTGCCAGCAGCTGGGGACAGGGGTTTGATAGCTACACCTTC; V gene: TRBV7-2; J gene: TRBJ1-2; D gene: TRBD1; clone size: few; CDR3 length: 14
CDR3 protein: CASSLGNRNEAFF; CDR3 DNA: TGTGCCAGCAGCTTAGGTAACAGGAACGAAGCTTTCTTT; V gene: TRBV11-2; J gene: TRBJ1-1; D gene: .; clone size: .; CDR3 length: 13
CDR3 protein: CASSLWDYSNTEAFF; CDR3 DNA: TGTGCCAGCAGCCTTTGGGACTACAGCAACACTGAAGCTTTCTTT; V gene: TRBV14; J gene: TRBJ1-1; D gene: .; clone size: once; CDR3 length: 15
CDR3 protein: CASSLVGGVYEQYF; CDR3 DNA: TGCGCCAGCAGCTTGGTGGGGGGGGTCTACGAGCAGTACTTC; V gene: TRBV5-1; J gene: TRBJ2-7; D gene: TRBD2; clone size: once; CDR3 length: 14
CDR3 protein: CASSPFEGDQPQHF; CDR3 DNA: TGTGCCAGCAGCCCGTTTGAAGGGGATCAGCCCCAGCATTTT; V gene: TRBV7-8; J gene: TRBJ1-5; D gene: .; clone size: .; CDR3 length: 14
CDR3 protein: CASIRGGPGGEQYF; CDR3 DNA: TGTGCCAGCATTCGCGGGGGGCCAGGGGGTGAGCAGTACTTC; V gene: TRBV7-8; J gene: TRBJ2-7; D gene: .; clone size: .; CDR3 length: 14
CDR3 protein: CASSLQWETQYF; CDR3 DNA: TGTGCCAGCAGCCTTCAGTGGGAGACCCAGTACTTC; V gene: TRBV7-2; J gene: TRBJ2-5; D gene: .; clone size: .; CDR3 length: 12
CDR3 protein: CASSNGARRDTEAFF; CDR3 DNA: TGTGCCAGCAGCAATGGGGCGCGTAGGGACACTGAAGCTTTCTTT; V gene: TRBV21-1; J gene: TRBJ1-1; D gene: .; clone size: once; CDR3 length: 15
CDR3 protein: CASSYPGQSRNTIYF; CDR3 DNA: TGTGCCAGCAGTTACCCTGGACAGTCTAGAAACACCATATATTTT; V gene: TRBV6-6; J gene: TRBJ1-3; D gene: .; clone size: .; CDR3 length: 15
CDR3 protein: CASSSGQGNEKLFF; CDR3 DNA: TGTGCCAGCAGCTCCGGACAGGGTAATGAAAAACTGTTTTTT; V gene: TRBV7-9; J gene: TRBJ1-4; D gene: TRBD1; clone size: .; CDR3 length: 14
CDR3 protein: CASSSLDRYGYTF; CDR3 DNA: TGTGCCAGCAGTTCCCTAGACAGGTACGGCTACACCTTC; V gene: TRBV28; J gene: TRBJ1-2; D gene: .; clone size: .; CDR3 length: 13
CDR3 protein: CASSRGQGSSYEQYF; CDR3 DNA: TGTGCCAGCAGTAGGGGACAGGGTTCTTCCTACGAGCAGTACTTC; V gene: TRBV28; J gene: TRBJ2-7; D gene: TRBD1; clone size: once; CDR3 length: 15
CDR3 protein: CAWSSSGGRGSQPQHF; CDR3 DNA: TGTGCCTGGAGTAGCTCGGGGGGACGAGGCAGTCAGCCCCAGCATTTT; V gene: TRBV30; J gene: TRBJ1-5; D gene: .; clone size: .; CDR3 length: 16
CDR3 protein: CASNAGTSGIRQETQYF; CDR3 DNA: TGTGCCAGTAACGCGGGGACTAGCGGGATCAGACAAGAGACCCAGTACTTC; V gene: TRBV19; J gene: TRBJ2-5; D gene: TRBD2; clone size: .; CDR3 length: 17
CDR3 protein: CAWSPLFNYGYTF; CDR3 DNA: TGTGCCTGGAGTCCACTTTTTAACTATGGCTACACCTTC; V gene: TRBV30; J gene: TRBJ1-2; D gene: .; clone size: .; CDR3 length: 13
CDR3 protein: CAISEPGSGNTIYF; CDR3 DNA: TGTGCCATCAGTGAGCCGGGCTCTGGAAACACCATATATTTT; V gene: TRBV10-3; J gene: TRBJ1-3; D gene: .; clone size: .; CDR3 length: 14
CDR3 protein: CASSLGGGPYNEQFF; CDR3 DNA: TGCGCCAGCAGCTTAGGTGGAGGGCCCTACAATGAGCAGTTCTTC; V gene: TRBV5-1; J gene: TRBJ2-1; D gene: .; clone size: .; CDR3 length: 15
CDR3 protein: CAISESGGAVEKLFF; CDR3 DNA: TGTGCCATCAGTGAGTCAGGCGGGGCGGTTGAAAAACTGTTTTTT; V gene: TRBV10-3; J gene: TRBJ1-4; D gene: .; clone size: .; CDR3 length: 15
CDR3 protein: CASSVGKGGGKRAFF; CDR3 DNA: TGTGCCAGCAGCGTAGGTAAGGGAGGGGGGAAAAGGGCTTTCTTT; V gene: TRBV9; J gene: TRBJ1-1; D gene: .; clone size: once; CDR3 length: 15
CDR3 protein: CASSYGQGIYEQYF; CDR3 DNA: TGTGCCAGCAGTTACGGACAGGGAATCTACGAGCAGTACTTC; V gene: TRBV6-5; J gene: TRBJ2-7; D gene: TRBD1; clone size: .; CDR3 length: 14
CDR3 protein: CAWSVGQWRGSYEQYF; CDR3 DNA: TGTGCCTGGAGTGTAGGGCAGTGGCGGGGATCCTACGAGCAGTACTTC; V gene: TRBV30; J gene: TRBJ2-7; D gene: .; clone size: .; CDR3 length: 16
CDR3 protein: CASSFRGGVYEQYF; CDR3 DNA: TGTGCCAGCAGCTTCCGCGGGGGAGTCTACGAGCAGTACTTC; V gene: TRBV7-2; J gene: TRBJ2-7; D gene: TRBD2; clone size: few; CDR3 length: 14
CDR3 protein: CASSLGGRGFNIQYF; CDR3 DNA: TGTGCCAGCAGCTTAGGGGGCAGGGGGTTTAACATTCAGTACTTC; V gene: TRBV7-9; J gene: TRBJ2-4; D gene: TRBD1; clone size: .; CDR3 length: 15
CDR3 protein: CASSPQGRNQPQHF; CDR3 DNA: TGTGCCAGCAGTCCACAGGGGAGGAATCAGCCCCAGCATTTT; V gene: TRBV7-2; J gene: TRBJ1-5; D gene: TRBD1; clone size: few; CDR3 length: 14
CDR3 protein: CASSFRGTGELFF; CDR3 DNA: TGTGCCAGCAGCTTCCGGGGCACCGGGGAGCTGTTTTTT; V gene: TRBV5-6; J gene: TRBJ2-2; D gene: .; clone size: .; CDR3 length: 13
CDR3 protein: CASSAQGSNTGELFF; CDR3 DNA: TGTGCCAGCAGCGCGCAGGGTTCGAACACCGGGGAGCTGTTTTTT; V gene: TRBV9; J gene: TRBJ2-2; D gene: .; clone size: .; CDR3 length: 15
CDR3 protein: CATHTGRSTDTQYF; CDR3 DNA: TGTGCCACTCACACGGGGAGGAGCACAGATACGCAGTATTTT; V gene: TRBV6-5; J gene: TRBJ2-3; D gene: .; clone size: .; CDR3 length: 14
CDR3 protein: CASSETSGSYEQFF; CDR3 DNA: TGTGCCAGCAGTGAGACTAGCGGGAGCTATGAGCAGTTCTTC; V gene: TRBV2; J gene: TRBJ2-1; D gene: TRBD2; clone size: .; CDR3 length: 14
CDR3 protein: CASSLDGGSYEQYF; CDR3 DNA: TGCGCCAGCAGCCTCGACGGAGGATCCTACGAGCAGTACTTC; V gene: TRBV4-3; J gene: TRBJ2-7; D gene: .; clone size: .; CDR3 length: 14
CDR3 protein: CASSPTTGRREAFF; CDR3 DNA: TGTGCCAGCTCCCCGACGACTGGGAGGCGTGAAGCTTTCTTT; V gene: TRBV18; J gene: TRBJ1-1; D gene: .; clone size: .; CDR3 length: 14
CDR3 protein: CASSELAGQGFSPLHF; CDR3 DNA: TGTGCCAGCAGTGAATTGGCCGGACAGGGATTCTCACCCCTCCACTTT; V gene: TRBV27; J gene: TRBJ1-6; D gene: TRBD1; clone size: .; CDR3 length: 16
CDR3 protein: CASSLVGVEGQPQHF; CDR3 DNA: TGTGCCAGCAGCTTGGTCGGGGTGGAGGGCCAGCCCCAGCATTTT; V gene: TRBV7-9; J gene: TRBJ1-5; D gene: .; clone size: .; CDR3 length: 15
CDR3 protein: CATSSAFLYNSPLHF; CDR3 DNA: TGTGCCACCTCCAGCGCCTTCCTCTATAATTCACCCCTCCACTTT; V gene: TRBV6-5; J gene: TRBJ1-6; D gene: .; clone size: .; CDR3 length: 15
CDR3 protein: CSVDGTGTEAFF; CDR3 DNA: TGCAGCGTTGATGGGACTGGCACTGAAGCTTTCTTT; V gene: TRBV29-1; J gene: TRBJ1-1; D gene: .; clone size: .; CDR3 length: 12
CDR3 protein: CASSIGQGGYEQYF; CDR3 DNA: TGTGCCAGCAGTATAGGACAGGGGGGCTACGAGCAGTACTTC; V gene: TRBV6-5; J gene: TRBJ2-7; D gene: TRBD1; clone size: .; CDR3 length: 14
CDR3 protein: CASSPLTGGQNTIYF; CDR3 DNA: TGCGCCAGCAGCCCCCTGACAGGGGGCCAGAACACCATATATTTT; V gene: TRBV4-1; J gene: TRBJ1-3; D gene: TRBD1; clone size: .; CDR3 length: 15
CDR3 protein: CASSPGTQGNQPQHF; CDR3 DNA: TGTGCCAGCAGCCCGGGTACACAGGGCAATCAGCCCCAGCATTTT; V gene: TRBV5-8; J gene: TRBJ1-5; D gene: .; clone size: .; CDR3 length: 15
CDR3 protein: CASSKRDREYF; CDR3 DNA: TGTGCCAGCAGTAAACGGGACAGGGAGTACTTC; V gene: TRBV6-6; J gene: TRBJ2-5; D gene: TRBD1; clone size: .; CDR3 length: 11
CDR3 protein: CASSGWDRNSYEQYF; CDR3 DNA: TGTGCCAGCAGCGGATGGGACAGAAACTCCTACGAGCAGTACTTC; V gene: TRBV5-6; J gene: TRBJ2-7; D gene: TRBD1; clone size: .; CDR3 length: 15
CDR3 protein: CATRGYGRVRETQYF; CDR3 DNA: TGTGCCACGAGGGGGTACGGGAGGGTCCGGGAGACCCAGTACTTC; V gene: TRBV2; J gene: TRBJ2-5; D gene: TRBD2; clone size: .; CDR3 length: 15
CDR3 protein: CASSQDQGAHGYTF; CDR3 DNA: TGTGCCAGCAGCCAAGATCAGGGGGCTCATGGCTACACCTTC; V gene: TRBV4-2; J gene: TRBJ1-2; D gene: TRBD1; clone size: .; CDR3 length: 14
CDR3 protein: CASSPSRDRLVTGELFF; CDR3 DNA: TGTGCCAGCTCACCATCTCGGGACAGGCTTGTCACCGGGGAGCTGTTTTTT; V gene: TRBV18; J gene: TRBJ2-2; D gene: TRBD1; clone size: few; CDR3 length: 17
CDR3 protein: CASSDSIRSNEQFF; CDR3 DNA: TGTGCCAGCAGTGACTCGATCAGGTCTAATGAGCAGTTCTTC; V gene: TRBV6-4; J gene: TRBJ2-1; D gene: .; clone size: .; CDR3 length: 14